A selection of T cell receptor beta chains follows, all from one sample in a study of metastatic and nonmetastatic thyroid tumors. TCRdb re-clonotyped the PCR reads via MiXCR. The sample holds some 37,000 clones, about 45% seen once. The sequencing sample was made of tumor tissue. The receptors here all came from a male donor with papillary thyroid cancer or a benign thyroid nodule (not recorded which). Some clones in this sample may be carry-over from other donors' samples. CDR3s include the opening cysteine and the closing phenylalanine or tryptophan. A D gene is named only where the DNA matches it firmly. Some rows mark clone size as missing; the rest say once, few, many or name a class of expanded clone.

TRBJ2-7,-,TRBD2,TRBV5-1,CASSFGGSRSYEQYF,TGCGCCAGCAGCTTCGGCGGGAGTCGATCCTACGAGCAGTACTTC
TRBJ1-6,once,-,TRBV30,CAWRAYNSPLHF,TGTGCCTGGAGAGCCTATAATTCACCCCTCCACTTT
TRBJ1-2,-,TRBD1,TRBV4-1,CASSQLPGQGGGYTF,TGCGCCAGCAGCCAATTACCTGGACAGGGCGGTGGCTACACCTTC
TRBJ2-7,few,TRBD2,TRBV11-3,CASSSTSGASYEQYF,TGTGCCAGCAGCTCGACTAGCGGGGCGTCCTACGAGCAGTACTTC
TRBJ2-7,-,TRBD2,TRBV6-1,CASSKGTSGRAPSYEQYF,TGTGCCAGCAGTAAAGGGACTAGCGGGAGGGCACCCTCCTACGAGCAGTACTTC
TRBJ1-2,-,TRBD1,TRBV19,CASSPLGGPSAYGYTF,TGTGCCAGTAGTCCCTTAGGGGGCCCCTCCGCCTATGGCTACACCTTC
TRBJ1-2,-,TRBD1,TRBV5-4,CASSYRGVYGYTF,TGTGCCAGCAGCTACAGGGGAGTCTATGGCTACACCTTC
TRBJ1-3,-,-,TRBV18,CASSPSTALSGNTIYF,TGTGCCAGCTCACCCTCGACAGCCCTCTCTGGAAACACCATATATTTT
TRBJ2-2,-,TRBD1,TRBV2,CATGSGQGFTGELFF,TGTGCCACAGGGTCGGGACAGGGGTTCACCGGGGAGCTGTTTTTT
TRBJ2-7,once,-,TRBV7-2,CASSLSGPSSYEQYF,TGTGCCAGCAGCTTGAGCGGGCCGAGCTCCTACGAGCAGTACTTC
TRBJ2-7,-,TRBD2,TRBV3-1,CASSATSASYEQYF,TGTGCCAGCAGTGCCACTAGCGCTTCCTACGAGCAGTACTTC
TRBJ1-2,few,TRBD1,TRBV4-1,CASSQGTGVYGYTF,TGCGCCAGCAGCCAAGGAACAGGGGTCTATGGCTACACCTTC
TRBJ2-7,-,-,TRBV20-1,CSARALRTNDYEQYF,TGCAGTGCTAGAGCCCTACGGACAAATGACTACGAGCAGTACTTC
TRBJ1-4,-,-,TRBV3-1,CASSQDWGRSEKLFF,TGTGCCAGCAGCCAAGATTGGGGACGGAGTGAAAAACTGTTTTTT
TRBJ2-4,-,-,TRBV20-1,CSARDLTQAKNIQYF,TGCAGTGCTAGAGATCTAACACAAGCCAAAAACATTCAGTACTTC
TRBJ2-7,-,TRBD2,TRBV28,CASSLSPSGRGHF,TGTGCCAGCAGTTTATCTCCTAGCGGGAGGGGGCACTTC
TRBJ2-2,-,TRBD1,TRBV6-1,CASLPGTANTGELFF,TGTGCCAGCCTCCCTGGGACAGCGAACACCGGGGAGCTGTTTTTT
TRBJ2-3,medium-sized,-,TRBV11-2,CASSLLKPTDTQYF,TGTGCCAGCAGCTTACTTAAACCCACAGATACGCAGTATTTT
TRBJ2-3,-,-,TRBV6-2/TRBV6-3,CASYTRGRSTDTQYF,TGTGCCAGCTATACCAGGGGAAGGAGCACAGATACGCAGTATTTT
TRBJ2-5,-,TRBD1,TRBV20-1,CSARGTGGETQYF,TGCAGTGCTCGCGGGACAGGGGGGGAGACCCAGTACTTC
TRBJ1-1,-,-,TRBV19,CASSKGGRLTEAFF,TGTGCCAGTAGCAAGGGGGGCCGACTTACTGAAGCTTTCTTT
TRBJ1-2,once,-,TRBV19,CASSMSSSGGSYGYTF,TGTGCCAGTAGTATGTCCTCATCCGGTGGCTCCTATGGCTACACCTTC
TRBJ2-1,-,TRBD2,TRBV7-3,CASSSTPGGLWGEQFF,TGTGCCAGCAGCTCAACCCCGGGGGGTCTCTGGGGGGAGCAGTTCTTC
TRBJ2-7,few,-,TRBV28,CASNRGSGLKQYF,TGTGCCAGTAATAGGGGTTCCGGGTTGAAGCAGTACTTC
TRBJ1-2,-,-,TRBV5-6,CASRTGYNYGYTF,TGTGCCAGCAGAACAGGATATAACTATGGCTACACCTTC